The text below deals with one TCR beta chain. Alongside a J-beta primer mix, a sample-barcoded 5' primer served in a second PCR lasting roughly 6 to 11 cycles. Each of the cDNA molecules was tagged by a template-switch adaptor with 12 random nucleotides. TCRdb redid the calling of the 5' RACE reads with MiXCR, one entry per CDR3 protein. The sample lists 750,000 to 950,000 distinct CDR3 sequences, 25% to 30% occurring once. This CDR3 has 15 amino acids. Germline V gives CDR1 LGHNT, CDR2 FRNRAP. Trimming cost V 0 bases and J 7 bases, with 12 bases left between them. These data originate in a study of blood T cells in healthy people across ages. These data were also reused for a study on T cells of mothers and their children. That publication notes: Nine systemically healthy Caucasian donors: three mothers, six children.

This clonotype originated in a boy between 10 and 17 years old in good health. The sequencing input was blood. The V call is TRBV12-5, the J call TRBJ2-2, with a possible D match to TRBD2 (5 bases). The CDR3 loop reads CASGLVLRADGELFF. The CDR3 nucleotides are TGTGCTAGTGGTTTGGTATTGAGGGCAGACGGGGAGCTGTTTTTT.